The 32 T cell receptor beta chains below were found in one sample sequenced in a study of Ad26.COV2.S vaccination and SARS-CoV-2 variants. Measured with immunoSEQ multiplex PCR; TCRdb has only the in-frame clones, and not every one. The profile shows around 300,000 clones, approximately 86% of them singletons. Treatment given: roughly 20 received Ad26.COV2.S at low or high dose, single or two shots; several received placebo; per-sample allocation not given. Vaccine and placebo recipients were sampled on day 63 after the first injection. The sequencing used peripheral blood, collected in a trial of Ad26.COV2.S vaccine versus placebo. These receptors were taken from a person between 18 and 60 years old who received the Ad26.COV2.S COVID-19 vaccine or a placebo.

The chain uses TRBV25-1 and TRBJ2-5; 8 positions agree with TRBD1. Trimming removed 6 bases from V and 2 bases from J; junction bases left unmatched: 11. The germline CDR1 and CDR2 sequences are MGHDK and SYGVNS. This CDR3 has 16 residues. CDR3 in DNA: TGTGCCAGCAGGGGACGGGACAGGATGACTCAAGAGACCCAGTACTTC. Its translation is CASRGRDRMTQETQYF.

Remarks on this clone: One base away lies a much larger clone, so this may be a sequencing read error. The J gene is TRBJ1-1, the V gene TRBV6-2 or TRBV6-3; D remains unclear. Trimming took 4 bases from V and 1 from J, leaving 7 bases between them. CDR1 and CDR2 from the germline V gene are MNHEY and SVGEGT. The CDR3 contains 13 residues. In DNA, the CDR3 is TGTGCCAGCAGTTTCACAGAGAACACTGAAGCTTTCTTT. Translating it yields CASSFTENTEAFF.

The J gene is TRBJ2-5, the V gene TRBV11-2; D is undetermined. The length of the CDR3 is 14 residues. From germline, CDR1 is SGHAT and CDR2 FQNNGV. V was trimmed by 4 bases and J by 5 bases, leaving 14 bases between them. Written as DNA, the CDR3 is TGTGCCAGCAGCTCGTTAAGGTCCGGGGAGACCCAGTACTTC. Amino acid sequence: CASSSLRSGETQYF.

V gene TRBV5-1 combines with J gene TRBJ1-3; D not certain. Germline CDR1 and CDR2: SGHRS and YFSETQ. V was cut by 0 bases and J by 2 bases, with 6 bases left in between. The CDR3 totals 14 residues. This CDR3 reads CASSLDGTGNTIYF. The CDR3 DNA reads TGCGCCAGCAGCTTGGACGGGACTGGAAACACCATATATTTT.

V is TRBV27 and J is TRBJ2-1; tentative D call: TRBD2 (5 bases). The germline gives CDR1 MNHEY, CDR2 SMNVEV (reference sequence). The CDR3 extends over 14 amino acids. V gave up 1 base and J gave up 8 bases, with 12 bases separating them. Written as DNA, the CDR3 is TGTGCCAGCAGTTTATTGCTTAGTAGCGATGAGCAGTTCTTC. As protein: CASSLLLSSDEQFF.

Remarks on this clone: The identical CDR3 is also encoded by other nucleotide sequences in the sample. V usage is TRBV6-4 and J usage is TRBJ2-2; TRBD2 is a possible D gene (6 bases). Germline V lookup: CDR1 MRHNA, CDR2 SNTAGT. The V end lost 3 bases, the J end lost 1 base, and 9 bases lay between the germline ends. The CDR3 is 15 residues long. CDR3 in DNA: TGTGCCAGCAGTGAGCGGGGCGGGAACACCGGGGAGCTGTTTTTT. It specifies CASSERGGNTGELFF.

The chain couples TRBV2 to TRBJ2-1; 7 bases agree with TRBD1. This CDR3 has 14 residues. Per the germline V gene, CDR1 is SNHLY and CDR2 is FYNNEI. Unmatched junction bases numbered 11, after V lost 7 bases and J lost 8 bases. This CDR3 is CASTSQGPRDEQFF. CDR3 sequence (DNA): TGTGCCAGCACCTCACAGGGGCCTCGCGATGAGCAGTTCTTC.

This chain joins TRBV4-2 and TRBJ1-2; 10 bases are shared with TRBD1. The germline V gene has CDR1 LGHNA and CDR2 YNFKEQ. Trimming cost V 4 bases and J 5 bases; bases outside gene matches: 7. The CDR3 extends over 15 amino acids. The CDR3: CASSPGTGAKYGYTF. DNA of the CDR3: TGTGCCAGCAGCCCCGGGACAGGGGCGAAATATGGCTACACCTTC.

CDR3 coding DNA: TGTGCCAGCAGCTTACAGGGATACGACACCGGGGAGCTGTTTTTT. Translated, it gives CASSLQGYDTGELFF. The V gene is TRBV7-8, the J gene TRBJ2-2, with a weak D call TRBD1 (5 bases). Trimming shortened V by 2 bases and J by 3 bases, and 10 bases separated the two germline ends. The CDR3 is 15 residues long. The germline V gene has CDR1 SGHVS and CDR2 FQNEAQ.

This chain links TRBV4-2 with TRBJ2-2; D is ambiguous. From germline, CDR1 is LGHNA and CDR2 YNFKEQ. Trimming left V 1 base short and J 2 bases short, with 5 bases between. There are 14 residues in the CDR3. CDR3 region: CASSQATNTGELFF. The CDR3 bases are TGTGCCAGCAGCCAAGCAACTAACACCGGGGAGCTGTTTTTT.

V usage is TRBV2 and J usage is TRBJ1-1; D remains ambiguous. With 7 bases removed from V and 2 bases from J, the gap between germline ends came to 11 bases. The CDR3 is 13 residues long. Germline-derived CDR1 and CDR2 are SNHLY and FYNNEI. The CDR3 bases are TGTGCCAGCACTGGACTGCCAAACACTGAAGCTTTCTTT. The encoded protein is CASTGLPNTEAFF.

CDR3 in amino acids: CASSSGQSISTNEKLFF. The CDR3 nucleotides read TGTGCCAGCAGCTCGGGACAGTCTATTTCAACTAATGAAAAACTGTTTTTT. V and J are TRBV6-2 or TRBV6-3 and TRBJ1-4, with 7 bases fitting TRBD1. The CDR3 has 17 amino acids. V dropped 6 bases and J dropped 0; count of bases not matched to a gene: 10. Germline values: CDR1 MNHEY, CDR2 SVGEGT.

The CDR3 loop is CSGRRENEQYF. CDR3 nucleotides: TGCAGCGGGCGAAGGGAGAACGAGCAGTACTTC. The chain recombines TRBV29-1 with TRBJ2-7; the D gene is possibly TRBD2 (5 bases). The CDR3 covers 11 residues. Trimming took off 7 bases at V and 5 bases at J, with 12 bases between the two ends. CDR1 SQVTM and CDR2 ANQGSEA come from the germline V gene.

This clone was detected a few times. The chain uses TRBV6-5 and TRBJ1-5; D not resolved. The V gene lost 5 bases and the J gene lost 5 bases, with 16 bases spanning the gap. CDR1 is MNHEY and CDR2 is SVGAGI in the germline V gene. The CDR3 covers 15 residues. CDR3 DNA sequence: TGTGCCAGCAGTCCTCCGACTCCGATGGATCAGCCCCAGCATTTT. Encoded protein: CASSPPTPMDQPQHF.

The chain carries TRBV7-9 and TRBJ2-1; the D gene is possibly TRBD1 (6 bases). CDR1 and CDR2 from the germline V gene are SEHNR and FQNEAQ (reference sequence). This CDR3 has 17 residues. V was pared by 2 bases and J by 0 bases, with 14 bases between. CDR3 residues: CASSLTAGQTSYNEQFF. DNA for the CDR3: TGTGCCAGCAGCTTAACTGCCGGACAGACCTCCTACAATGAGCAGTTCTTC. The full variable domain, rest sourced from reference TRBV7-9 and TRBJ2-1, is DTGVSQNPRHKITKRGQNVTFRCDPISEHNRLYWYRQTLGQGPEFLTYFQNEAQLEKSRLLSDRFSAERPKGSFSTLEIQRTEQGDSAMYLCASSLTAGQTSYNEQFFGPGTRLTVL.

The chain couples TRBV5-4 to TRBJ2-2; TRBD1 or TRBD2 may be the D gene (6 bases each). In germline, CDR1 is SGHNT, CDR2 YYREEE (reference sequence). CDR3 length: 15 amino acids. V lost 4 bases, J lost 5 bases, and 15 bases lay in between. CDR3 nucleotide sequence: TGTGCCAGCAGCCCCCCGGGGGCCGGGACCGGGGAGCTGTTTTTT. Amino acids: CASSPPGAGTGELFF.

This chain uses TRBV6-5 with TRBJ2-1; tentative D call: TRBD2 (5 bases). Germline V CDR1 and CDR2: MNHEY, SVGAGI. The CDR3 is made up of 13 amino acids. V was pared by 5 bases and J by 5 bases, with 10 bases between. The CDR3 spells CASSRDYNNEQFF. In nucleotides, the CDR3 is TGTGCCAGCAGTCGTGACTACAACAATGAGCAGTTCTTC.

There are a few counts of this clone. This chain links TRBV18 with TRBJ2-7; 11 positions match TRBD2. CDR1 is KGHSH, CDR2 LQKENI, per germline. This CDR3 has 16 residues. Unmatched junction bases numbered 9, after V lost 6 bases and J lost 2 bases. The CDR3 nucleotides read TGTGCCAGCTCCGAGGGACTAGCGGAGGGACCCTACGAGCAGTACTTC. Its translation: CASSEGLAEGPYEQYF.

J is TRBJ2-1 and V is TRBV7-3; no definite D call. Germline CDR1 reads SGHTA; CDR2 reads FQGTGA. V was shortened by 5 bases and J by 8 bases, with 16 bases between the two germline ends. The CDR3 covers 14 residues. The DNA of the CDR3 is TGTGCCAGCAGCCGTTCCAGGCCGGTGGATGAGCAGTTCTTC. This gives the protein CASSRSRPVDEQFF. The full variable domain, rest sourced from reference TRBV7-3 and TRBJ2-1, is GAGVSQTPSNKVTEKGKYVELRCDPISGHTALYWYRQSLGQGPEFLIYFQGTGAADDSGLPNDRFFAVRPEGSVSTLKIQRTERGDSAVYLCASSRSRPVDEQFFGPGTRLTVL.

CDR3: CASSPPAGWLNYGYTF. The DNA for the CDR3 is TGTGCCAGCTCACCACCGGCAGGGTGGCTAAACTATGGCTACACCTTC. The chain links TRBV18 to TRBJ1-2; possible D gene TRBD1, 5 bases. Germline V gene lookup returns CDR1 KGHSH and CDR2 LQKENI. Deletions cut 0 bases from V and 2 bases from J, with 13 bases between. The CDR3 loop spans 16 amino acids.

The J gene is TRBJ2-7, the V gene TRBV7-6; 7 bases are shared with TRBD1. The ends lost 1 base at V and 1 base at J; junction bases unmatched: 4. Germline V gene data show CDR1 as SGHVS and CDR2 as FNYEAQ. The CDR3 is 15 residues long. Written as DNA, the CDR3 is TGTGCCAGCAGCTTAGGACAGGGCCCTTCCTACGAGCAGTACTTC. It codes for CASSLGQGPSYEQYF.

This chain uses TRBV19 with TRBJ1-2; TRBD1 agrees at 8 bases. Per germline, CDR1 LNHDA and CDR2 SQIVND (reference sequence). Germline trimming cut 4 bases from V and 3 bases from J; bases unmatched to any gene: 7. The CDR3 totals 15 residues. This CDR3 is CASSTPDRDYYGYTF. CDR3 in DNA: TGTGCCAGTAGTACCCCGGACAGGGATTACTATGGCTACACCTTC.

V gene TRBV19 combines with J gene TRBJ2-7, with 8 bases identical to TRBD1. Germline CDR1 reads LNHDA; CDR2 reads SQIVND (reference sequence). With 5 bases clipped from V and 3 bases from J, the junction kept 3 bases outside the gene matches. The CDR3 has 13 amino acids. CDR3 in DNA: TGTGCCAGTAGTCTGGACAGGGACTACGAGCAGTACTTC. Its translation is CASSLDRDYEQYF.

This clone was picked up one time. This sequence joins TRBV10-3 and TRBJ1-1; no clear D gene. V shed 10 bases and J shed 0 bases, with 18 bases lying between them. Germline CDR1 is ENHRY and CDR2 is SYGVKD. The CDR3 contains 15 residues. CDR3 sequence reads: CASRPRPQMNTEAFF. The CDR3 nucleotides are TGTGCCAGTCGGCCAAGGCCACAAATGAACACTGAAGCTTTCTTT.

V usage is TRBV4-2 and J usage is TRBJ1-4; TRBD1 matches at 7 bases. V shed 0 bases, J shed 10 bases, and the junction held 14 bases outside the gene matches. The length of the CDR3 is 17 residues. Germline CDR1 and CDR2: LGHNA and YNFKEQ. This chain's CDR3 is CASSQDTATGLSIKLFF. The CDR3 coding sequence is TGTGCCAGCAGCCAAGATACCGCGACAGGGCTATCGATAAAACTGTTTTTT.

Concerning this clone: One end of the junction varies from germline; a read error may be responsible. The CDR3 coding sequence is TGTGCCATCAGTGAGTCTGAGAGGAGCAATAAGCCCCAGCATTTT. This encodes CAISESERSNKPQHF. The chain carries TRBV10-3 and TRBJ1-5; D is undetermined. This CDR3 comprises 15 residues. Germline CDR1 and CDR2: ENHRY and SYGVKD.

The V and J genes are TRBV12-3 or TRBV12-4 and TRBJ2-5, with 11 bases matching TRBD2. Unmatched junction bases numbered 5, after V lost 5 bases and J lost 9 bases. The CDR3 spans 13 residues. The CDR3 is CASSGSGGEAQYF. The CDR3 DNA is TGTGCCAGCAGTGGTAGCGGGGGGGAGGCCCAGTACTTC.

The chain carries TRBV7-2 and TRBJ1-2; D unclear. Deletions cut 1 base from V and 2 bases from J, with 8 bases between. Germline V gene sequence: CDR1 SGHTA, CDR2 FQGNSA. The CDR3 contains 14 residues. CDR3 sequence (DNA): TGTGCCAGCAGCTTAGGAAGTCTCAACTATGGCTACACCTTC. Translating it yields CASSLGSLNYGYTF.

The V call is TRBV27, the J call TRBJ1-1, with TRBD1 identical over 8 bases. Germline assignment: CDR1 MNHEY and CDR2 SMNVEV (reference sequence). The CDR3 loop spans 13 amino acids. V lost 5 bases, J lost 10 bases, and 9 bases stayed unmatched. The CDR3 loop reads CASSRDRSFGAFF. CDR3 nucleotides: TGTGCCAGCAGTCGGGACAGGTCGTTTGGAGCTTTCTTT.

The chain combines TRBV28 with TRBJ2-5; no clear D gene. V shed 7 bases and J shed 2 bases, with 5 bases lying between them. The CDR3 extends over 11 amino acids. In germline, CDR1 is MDHEN, CDR2 SYDVKM. CDR3 in amino acids: CASTLQETQYF. For the CDR3, the DNA is TGTGCCAGCACCTTGCAAGAGACCCAGTACTTC.

This clone was detected once. The chain carries TRBV28 and TRBJ1-3; D unclear. The CDR3 is 17 residues long. V shed 2 bases and J shed 0 bases, with 14 bases lying between them. Looked up from germline, CDR1 is MDHEN and CDR2 is SYDVKM. Here the CDR3 reads CASSLGWSTRSGNTIYF. The DNA for the CDR3 is TGTGCCAGCAGTTTAGGGTGGAGCACCCGCTCTGGAAACACCATATATTTT. Full variable domain (remainder filled in from reference TRBV28 and TRBJ1-3): DVKVTQSSRYLVKRTGEKVFLECVQDMDHENMFWYRQDPGLGLRLIYFSYDVKMKEKGDIPEGYSVSREKKERFSLILESASTNQTSMYLCASSLGWSTRSGNTIYFGEGSWLTVV.

V gene TRBV28 combines with J gene TRBJ2-1, with 11 bases fitting TRBD2. Germline V gene data show CDR1 as MDHEN and CDR2 as SYDVKM. CDR3 length equals 14 residues. J was trimmed by 8 bases and V by 8 bases; bases with no gene match: 8. DNA for the CDR3: TGTGCCAGCGGACCAACTAGCGGGAGAGATGAGCAGTTCTTC. Its protein product is CASGPTSGRDEQFF.